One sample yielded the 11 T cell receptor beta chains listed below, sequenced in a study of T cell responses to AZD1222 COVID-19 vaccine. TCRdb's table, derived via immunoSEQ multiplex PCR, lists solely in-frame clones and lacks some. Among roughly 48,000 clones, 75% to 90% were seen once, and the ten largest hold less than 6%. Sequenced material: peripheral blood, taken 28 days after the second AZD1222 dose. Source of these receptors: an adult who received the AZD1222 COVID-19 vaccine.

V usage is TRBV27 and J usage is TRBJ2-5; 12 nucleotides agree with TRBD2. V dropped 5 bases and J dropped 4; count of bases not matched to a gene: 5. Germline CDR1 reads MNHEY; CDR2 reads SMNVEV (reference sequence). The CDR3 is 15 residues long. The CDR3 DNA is TGTGCCAGCAGTGACCTAGCGGGGGGGGGAGAGACCCAGTACTTC. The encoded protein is CASSDLAGGGETQYF.

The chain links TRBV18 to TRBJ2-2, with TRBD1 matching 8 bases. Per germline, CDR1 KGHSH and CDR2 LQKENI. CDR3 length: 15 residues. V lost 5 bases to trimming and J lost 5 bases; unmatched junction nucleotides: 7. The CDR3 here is CASSNRQGLTGELFF. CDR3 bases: TGTGCCAGCTCAAACAGACAGGGGCTGACCGGGGAGCTGTTTTTT.

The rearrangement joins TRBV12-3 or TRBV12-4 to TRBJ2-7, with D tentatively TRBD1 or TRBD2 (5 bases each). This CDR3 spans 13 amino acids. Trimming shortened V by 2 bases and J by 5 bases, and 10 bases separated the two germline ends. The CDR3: CASSLSQEDEQYF. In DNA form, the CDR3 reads TGTGCCAGCAGTTTATCACAGGAGGACGAGCAGTACTTC.

This CDR3 is CASSVGIGYGYTF. For the CDR3, the DNA is TGTGCCAGCAGCGTAGGAATCGGCTATGGCTACACCTTC. The chain joins TRBV9 to TRBJ1-2; D remains ambiguous. CDR3 size: 13 residues. Trimming removed 0 bases from V and 4 bases from J, with 7 bases in between. From germline, CDR1 is SGDLS and CDR2 YYNGEE.

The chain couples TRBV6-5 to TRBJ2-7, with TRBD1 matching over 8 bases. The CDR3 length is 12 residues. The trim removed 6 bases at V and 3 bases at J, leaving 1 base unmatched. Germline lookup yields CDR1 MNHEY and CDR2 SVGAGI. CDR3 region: CASRTGDYEQYF. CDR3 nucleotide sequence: TGTGCCAGCAGGACAGGGGACTACGAGCAGTACTTC.

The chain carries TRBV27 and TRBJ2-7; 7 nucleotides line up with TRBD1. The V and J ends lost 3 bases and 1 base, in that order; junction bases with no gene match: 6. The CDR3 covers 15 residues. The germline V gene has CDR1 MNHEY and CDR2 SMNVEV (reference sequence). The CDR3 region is CASSFWQGVSYEQYF. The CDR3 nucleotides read TGTGCCAGCAGTTTTTGGCAGGGGGTGTCCTACGAGCAGTACTTC.

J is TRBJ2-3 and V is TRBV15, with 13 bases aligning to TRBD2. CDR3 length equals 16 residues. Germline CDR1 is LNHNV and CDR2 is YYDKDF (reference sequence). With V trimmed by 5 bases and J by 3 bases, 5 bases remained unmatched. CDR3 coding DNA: TGTGCCACCAGCGGGCGGACTAGCGGGAGTACAGATACGCAGTATTTT. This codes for CATSGRTSGSTDTQYF.

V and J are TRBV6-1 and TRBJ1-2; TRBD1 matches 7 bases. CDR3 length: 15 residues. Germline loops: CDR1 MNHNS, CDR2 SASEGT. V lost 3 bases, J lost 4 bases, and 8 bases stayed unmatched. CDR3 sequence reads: CASSETGQSFYGYTF. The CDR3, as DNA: TGTGCCAGCAGTGAGACGGGACAGAGCTTCTATGGCTACACCTTC.

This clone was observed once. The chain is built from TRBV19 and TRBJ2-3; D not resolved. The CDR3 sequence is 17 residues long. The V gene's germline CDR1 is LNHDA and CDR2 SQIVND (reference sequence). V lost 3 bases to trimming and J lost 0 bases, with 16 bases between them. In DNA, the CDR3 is TGTGCCAGTAGTATTTCGGCAGACCTTGCTAGCACAGATACGCAGTATTTT. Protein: CASSISADLASTDTQYF.

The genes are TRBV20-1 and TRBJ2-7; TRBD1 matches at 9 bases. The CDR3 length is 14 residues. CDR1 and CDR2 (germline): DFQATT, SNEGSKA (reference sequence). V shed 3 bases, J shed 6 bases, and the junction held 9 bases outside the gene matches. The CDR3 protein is CSASTGQGLGEQYF. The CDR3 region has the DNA TGCAGTGCTAGTACAGGACAGGGGCTAGGCGAGCAGTACTTC.

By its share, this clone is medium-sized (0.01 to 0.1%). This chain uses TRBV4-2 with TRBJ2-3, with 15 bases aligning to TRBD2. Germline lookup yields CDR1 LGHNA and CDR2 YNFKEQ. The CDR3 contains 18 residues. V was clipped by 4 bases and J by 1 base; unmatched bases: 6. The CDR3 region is CASSPGLAGGPGTDTQYF. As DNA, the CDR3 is TGTGCCAGCAGCCCTGGACTAGCGGGAGGGCCGGGCACAGATACGCAGTATTTT.